One sample yielded the 14 T cell receptor beta chains listed below, sequenced in a study of T cells in Graves' hyperthyroidism and ophthalmopathy (dated by TCRdb to between 2018 and 2021). Library preparation employed multiplex PCR. The sample was run on an Illumina HiSeq 2000. Amplification of TCR beta CDR3 regions was carried out from RNA transcripts. The TCR CDR3 was subjected to a first round of RT-PCR using the HTBI primer set and the Qiagen OneStep RT-PCR kit. In-frame beta chains were kept once TCRdb had trimmed the public reads at Q25 with fastp and called clones with MiXCR. CDR3 protein sequences are deduplicated, and each keeps its most common genes and DNA. The sample yields around 600,000 distinct CDR3 sequences; around 14% were counted once. The top ten hold 6.5% to 9% of the sample. Sequenced: blood. These receptors originate from a woman between 18 and 29 years old with Graves' ophthalmopathy.

The rearrangement uses TRBV9 and TRBJ1-3; D is unclear. The CDR3 totals 15 residues. Germline V CDR1 and CDR2: SGDLS, YYNGEE. Trimming took 1 base from V and 5 from J, leaving 13 bases between them. In DNA form, the CDR3 reads TGTGCCAGCAGCGTAACGGTAGGGTCGCGAAACACCATATATTTT. It yields the protein CASSVTVGSRNTIYF.

This clonotype was recorded at least ten times. The V call is TRBV24-1, the J call TRBJ2-2, with D uncertain. In germline, CDR1 is KGHDR, CDR2 SFDVKD. This CDR3 has 13 residues. The V end lost 4 bases, the J end lost 3 bases, and 5 bases lay between the germline ends. The CDR3 region has the DNA TGTGCCACCAGTGACGTCGACACCGGGGAGCTGTTTTTT. This encodes CATSDVDTGELFF.

CDR3 DNA: TGTGCCAGCAGCTTGGTACCCTCCGGAGCCTACGAGCAGTACTTC. It encodes CASSLVPSGAYEQYF. The chain carries TRBV5-4 and TRBJ2-7; D gene uncertain. V was clipped by 0 bases and J by 2 bases, with 12 bases between them. The CDR3 runs to 15 residues. Germline CDR1 and CDR2: SGHNT and YYREEE (reference sequence).

The sample holds many counts of this clonotype. The chain employs TRBV3-1 and TRBJ2-3; 9 nucleotides match TRBD2. The V gene end was trimmed by 4 bases and the J gene end by 4 bases; junction bases not matched to a gene: 6. Germline V gene lookup returns CDR1 LGHDT and CDR2 YNNKEL (reference sequence). The CDR3 is 15 residues long. The CDR3 sequence: CASSLAGEMADTQYF. Here the CDR3 DNA reads TGTGCCAGCAGCCTAGCGGGAGAGATGGCAGATACGCAGTATTTT.

This clonotype was observed a handful of times. The gene calls are TRBV20-1 and TRBJ2-2, with D perhaps TRBD2 (6 bases). Germline CDR1 is DFQATT and CDR2 is SNEGSKA (reference sequence). The CDR3 has 15 residues. The V end was cut by 6 bases, the J end by 0 bases, with 14 bases between. The CDR3 DNA reads as TGCAGTGCCCCTTCTGCGGGACCGAACACCGGGGAGCTGTTTTTT. Translation: CSAPSAGPNTGELFF.

This chain links TRBV14 with TRBJ2-2, with a possible D match to TRBD1 (5 bases). Germline values: CDR1 SGHDN, CDR2 FVKESK. V was shortened by 5 bases and J by 7 bases, with 11 bases between the two germline ends. The CDR3 sequence is 13 residues long. This chain's CDR3 is CASSTRQIGELFF. DNA of the CDR3: TGTGCCAGCAGCACGCGACAGATCGGGGAGCTGTTTTTT.

Ten or more counts support this clonotype. V gene TRBV5-8 combines with J gene TRBJ2-1; unclear D gene. The germline gives CDR1 SGHTS, CDR2 YDEGEE. Trimming took off 1 base at V and 3 bases at J, with 5 bases between the two ends. The CDR3 is 13 amino acids. The CDR3 nucleotides read TGTGCCAGCAGCTTGTTCGTCTACAATGAGCAGTTCTTC. Translation: CASSLFVYNEQFF.

The chain couples TRBV27 to TRBJ1-5; the D is unclear. This CDR3 spans 12 amino acids. V lost 7 bases and J 4 bases, leaving 8 bases between the germline ends. CDR1 is MNHEY, CDR2 SMNVEV, per germline (reference sequence). CDR3 in amino acids: CASKGRNQPQHF. Here the CDR3 DNA reads TGTGCCAGCAAAGGGAGGAATCAGCCCCAGCATTTT.

The chain links TRBV3-1 to TRBJ2-5; tentative D call: TRBD1 (6 bases). The V and J ends lost 3 bases and 4 bases respectively, with 12 bases between them. The CDR3 length is 14 residues. Germline V gene sequence: CDR1 LGHDT, CDR2 YNNKEL (reference sequence). CDR3: CASSHQQGPETQYF. The CDR3 DNA sequence: TGTGCCAGCAGCCATCAACAGGGACCAGAGACCCAGTACTTC.

The J gene is TRBJ2-7, the V gene TRBV20-1, with D perhaps matching TRBD2 (7 bases). Germline V gene sequence: CDR1 DFQATT, CDR2 SNEGSKA (reference sequence). The CDR3 is made up of 11 amino acids. In DNA, the CDR3 is TGCGAGGGGGGGAGCTGGTACGAGCAGTACTTC. It specifies CEGGSWYEQYF.

This clonotype was counted between two and nine times. This sequence joins TRBV6-1 and TRBJ2-1; D tentatively fits TRBD1 or TRBD2 (5 bases each). CDR1 and CDR2 from the germline V gene are MNHNS and SASEGT. CDR3 length: 15 amino acids. V lost 5 bases and J lost 6, with 17 bases in between. For the CDR3, the DNA is TGTGCCAGCAGTTCCCGTTGGGGGATGGGCAATGAGCAGTTCTTC. Translating gives CASSSRWGMGNEQFF.

This clonotype was picked up one time. The chain combines TRBV7-9 with TRBJ2-2; a possible D gene is TRBD2 (5 bases). Germline V lookup: CDR1 SEHNR, CDR2 FQNEAQ (reference sequence). The CDR3 contains 10 residues. The CDR3 reads CAGGTGELFF. CDR3 nucleotide sequence: TGTGCTGGAGGAACCGGGGAGCTGTTTTTT.

This clonotype has ten or more counts. This rearrangement joins TRBV6-1 to TRBJ1-1; no clear D. CDR3 size: 16 residues. V lost 5 bases and J 5 bases, leaving 21 bases between the germline ends. Germline V gene lookup returns CDR1 MNHNS and CDR2 SASEGT. CDR3 coding DNA: TGTGCCAGCAGTTATGATTCCCCCCCGACGGGGACTGAAGCTTTCTTT. This encodes CASSYDSPPTGTEAFF.

This clonotype came up many times. The chain carries TRBV11-3 and TRBJ2-1; weak D call: TRBD2 (6 bases). Germline V gene sequence: CDR1 SGHNT, CDR2 YENEEA. V was trimmed by 1 base and J by 4 bases, leaving 11 bases between them. The CDR3 runs to 15 residues. This chain's CDR3 is CASSLGGIWYNEQFF. CDR3 in DNA: TGTGCCAGCAGCTTAGGCGGGATATGGTACAATGAGCAGTTCTTC. Full variable domain (rest looked up from reference TRBV11-3 and TRBJ2-1): EAGVVQSPRYKIIEKKQPVAFWCNPISGHNTLYWYLQNLGQGPELLIRYENEEAVDDSQLPKDRFSAERLKGVDSTLKIQPAELGDSAVYLCASSLGGIWYNEQFFGPGTRLTVL.